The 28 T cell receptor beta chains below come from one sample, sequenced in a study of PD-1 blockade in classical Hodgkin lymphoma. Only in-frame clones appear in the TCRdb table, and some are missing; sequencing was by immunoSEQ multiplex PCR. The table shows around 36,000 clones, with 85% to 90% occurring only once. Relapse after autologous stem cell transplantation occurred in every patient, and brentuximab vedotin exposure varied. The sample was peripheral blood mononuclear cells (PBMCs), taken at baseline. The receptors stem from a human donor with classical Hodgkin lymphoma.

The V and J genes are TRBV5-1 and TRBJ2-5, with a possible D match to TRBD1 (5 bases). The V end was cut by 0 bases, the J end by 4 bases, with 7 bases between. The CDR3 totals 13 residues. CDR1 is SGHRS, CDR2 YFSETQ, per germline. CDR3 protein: CASSLAGIETQYF. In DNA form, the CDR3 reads TGCGCCAGCAGCTTGGCAGGGATAGAGACCCAGTACTTC.

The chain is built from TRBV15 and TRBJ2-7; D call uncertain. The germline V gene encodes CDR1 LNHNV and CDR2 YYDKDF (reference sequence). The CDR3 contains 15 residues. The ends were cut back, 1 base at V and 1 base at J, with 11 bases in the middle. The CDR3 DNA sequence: TGTGCCACCAGCAGAGTGCCAGCCTTTTCCTACGAGCAGTACTTC. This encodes CATSRVPAFSYEQYF.

Written as DNA, the CDR3 is TGTGCCAGCAGTTACTTTGGCAGGGGGCAATGGGAGCAGTACTTC. Amino acids: CASSYFGRGQWEQYF. The V and J genes are TRBV6-5 and TRBJ2-7; 8 bases are a match to TRBD1. The CDR3 loop spans 15 amino acids. Trimming cost V 1 base and J 7 bases; bases outside gene matches: 9. Germline V gene data show CDR1 as MNHEY and CDR2 as SVGAGI.

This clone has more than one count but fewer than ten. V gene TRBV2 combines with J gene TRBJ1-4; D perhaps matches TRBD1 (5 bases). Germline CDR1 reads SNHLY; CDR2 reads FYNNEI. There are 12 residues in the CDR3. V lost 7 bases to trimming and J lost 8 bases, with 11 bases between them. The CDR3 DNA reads TGTGCCAGCACGGGGGTCCGGGAAAAACTGTTTTTT. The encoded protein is CASTGVREKLFF.

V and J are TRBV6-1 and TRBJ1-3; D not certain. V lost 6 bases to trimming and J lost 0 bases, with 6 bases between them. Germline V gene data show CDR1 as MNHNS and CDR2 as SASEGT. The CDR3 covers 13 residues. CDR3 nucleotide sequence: TGTGCCAGCAGAGCGAGCTCTGGAAACACCATATATTTT. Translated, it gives CASRASSGNTIYF.

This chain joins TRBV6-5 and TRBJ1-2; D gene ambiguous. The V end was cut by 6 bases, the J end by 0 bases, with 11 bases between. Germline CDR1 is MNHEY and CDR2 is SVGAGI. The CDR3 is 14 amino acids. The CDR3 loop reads CASRQDPANYGYTF. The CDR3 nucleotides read TGTGCCAGCAGGCAAGATCCCGCTAACTATGGCTACACCTTC.

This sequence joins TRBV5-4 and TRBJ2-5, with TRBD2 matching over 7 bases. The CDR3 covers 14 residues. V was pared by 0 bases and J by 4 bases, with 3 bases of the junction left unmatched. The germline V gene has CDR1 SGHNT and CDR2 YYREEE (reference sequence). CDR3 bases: TGTGCCAGCAGCTTGGATCCGGGAGGAGAGACCCAGTACTTC. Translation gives CASSLDPGGETQYF.

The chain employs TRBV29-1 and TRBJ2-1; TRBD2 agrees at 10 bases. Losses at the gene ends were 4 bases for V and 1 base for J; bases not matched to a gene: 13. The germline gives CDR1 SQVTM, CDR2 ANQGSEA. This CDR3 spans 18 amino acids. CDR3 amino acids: CSVVGPSGRGGSYNEQFF. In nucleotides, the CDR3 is TGCAGCGTTGTCGGGCCTAGCGGGAGAGGGGGGTCCTACAATGAGCAGTTCTTC.

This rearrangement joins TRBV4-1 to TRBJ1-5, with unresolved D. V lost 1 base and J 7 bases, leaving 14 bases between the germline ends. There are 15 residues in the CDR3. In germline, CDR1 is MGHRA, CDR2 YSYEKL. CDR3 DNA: TGCGCCAGCAGCCAAGGGGTTACTTTCGAGCAGCCCCAGCATTTT. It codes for CASSQGVTFEQPQHF.

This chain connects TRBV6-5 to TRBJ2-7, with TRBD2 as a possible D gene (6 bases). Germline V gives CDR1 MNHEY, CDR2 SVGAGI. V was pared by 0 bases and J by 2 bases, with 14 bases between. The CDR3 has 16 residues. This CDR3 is CASSYSFGSWAYEQYF. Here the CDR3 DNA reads TGTGCCAGCAGTTACTCGTTCGGGAGTTGGGCCTACGAGCAGTACTTC.

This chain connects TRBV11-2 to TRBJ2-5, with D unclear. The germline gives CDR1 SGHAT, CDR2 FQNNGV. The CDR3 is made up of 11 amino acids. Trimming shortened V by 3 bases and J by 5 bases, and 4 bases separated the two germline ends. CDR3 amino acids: CASSFRETQYF. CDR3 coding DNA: TGTGCCAGCAGCTTCAGGGAGACCCAGTACTTC. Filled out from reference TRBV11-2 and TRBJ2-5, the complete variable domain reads EAGVAQSPRYKIIEKRQSVAFWCNPISGHATLYWYQQILGQGPKLLIQFQNNGVVDDSQLPKDRFSAERLKGVDSTLKIQPAKLEDSAVYLCASSFRETQYFGPGTRLLVL.

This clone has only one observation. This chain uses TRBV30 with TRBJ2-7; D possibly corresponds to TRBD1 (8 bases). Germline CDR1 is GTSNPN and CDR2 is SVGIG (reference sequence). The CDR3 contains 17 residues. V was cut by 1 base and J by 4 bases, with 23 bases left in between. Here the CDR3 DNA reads TGTGCCTGGAGTGGGGAGGGCAGGGGGCGTTTGATGTACGAGCAGTACTTC. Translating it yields CAWSGEGRGRLMYEQYF.

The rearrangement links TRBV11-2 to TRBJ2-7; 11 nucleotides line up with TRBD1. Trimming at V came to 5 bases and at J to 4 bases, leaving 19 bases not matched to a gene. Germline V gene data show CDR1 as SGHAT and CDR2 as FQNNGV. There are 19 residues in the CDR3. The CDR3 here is CASSPRDRGFPTSPYEQYF. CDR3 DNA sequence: TGTGCCAGCAGCCCCCGGGACAGGGGGTTCCCCACATCCCCTTACGAGCAGTACTTC.

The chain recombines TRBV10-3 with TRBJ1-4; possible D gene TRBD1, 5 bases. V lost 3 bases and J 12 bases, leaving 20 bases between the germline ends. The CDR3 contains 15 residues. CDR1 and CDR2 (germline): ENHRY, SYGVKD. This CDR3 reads CAISDSLVGLAELFF. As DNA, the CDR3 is TGTGCCATCAGTGACTCCTTGGTGGGGCTCGCGGAACTGTTTTTT.

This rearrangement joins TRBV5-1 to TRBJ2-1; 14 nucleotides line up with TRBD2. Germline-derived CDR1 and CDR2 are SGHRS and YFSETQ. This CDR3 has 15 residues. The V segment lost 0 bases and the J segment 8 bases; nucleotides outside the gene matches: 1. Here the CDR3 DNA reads TGCGCCAGCAGCTTGGGGGGACTAGCGGGAGATGAGCAGTTCTTC. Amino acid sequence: CASSLGGLAGDEQFF.

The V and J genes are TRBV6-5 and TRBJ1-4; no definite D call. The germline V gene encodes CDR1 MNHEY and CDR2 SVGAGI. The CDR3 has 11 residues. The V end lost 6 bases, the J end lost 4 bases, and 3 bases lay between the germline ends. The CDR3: CASRINEKLFF. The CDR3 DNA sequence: TGTGCCAGCAGGATTAATGAAAAACTGTTTTTT.

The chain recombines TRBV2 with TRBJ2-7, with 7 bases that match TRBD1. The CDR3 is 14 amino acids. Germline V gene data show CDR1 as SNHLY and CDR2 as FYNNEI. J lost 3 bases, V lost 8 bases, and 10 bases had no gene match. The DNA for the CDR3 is TGTGCCAGCGCACGACAGGGCATATACTACGAGCAGTACTTC. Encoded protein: CASARQGIYYEQYF.

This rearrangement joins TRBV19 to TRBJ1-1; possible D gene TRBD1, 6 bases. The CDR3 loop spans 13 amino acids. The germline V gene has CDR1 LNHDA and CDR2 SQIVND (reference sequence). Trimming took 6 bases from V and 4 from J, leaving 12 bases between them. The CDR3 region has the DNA TGTGCCAGTAGGCGGGGACACATCACTGAAGCTTTCTTT. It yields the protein CASRRGHITEAFF.

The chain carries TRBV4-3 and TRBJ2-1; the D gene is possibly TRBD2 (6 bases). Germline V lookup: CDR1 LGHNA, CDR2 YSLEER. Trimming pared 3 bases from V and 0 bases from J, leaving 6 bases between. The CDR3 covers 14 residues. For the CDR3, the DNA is TGCGCCAGCAGCCAGCGGGGCTCCTACAATGAGCAGTTCTTC. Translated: CASSQRGSYNEQFF.

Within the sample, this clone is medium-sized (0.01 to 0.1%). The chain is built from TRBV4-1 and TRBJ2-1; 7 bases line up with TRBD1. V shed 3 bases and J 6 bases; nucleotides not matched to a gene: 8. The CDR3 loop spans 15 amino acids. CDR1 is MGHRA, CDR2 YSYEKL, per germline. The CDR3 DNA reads TGCGCCAGCAGCCACCCCCAACAGGGGCGCAATGAGCAGTTCTTC. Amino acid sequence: CASSHPQQGRNEQFF.

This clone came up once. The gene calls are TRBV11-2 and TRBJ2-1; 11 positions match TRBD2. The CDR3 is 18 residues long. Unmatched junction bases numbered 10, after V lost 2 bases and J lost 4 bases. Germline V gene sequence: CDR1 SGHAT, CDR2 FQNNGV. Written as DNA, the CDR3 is TGTGCCAGCAGCTTAAGTAACCTAGCGGGGGGCCCGTACAATGAGCAGTTCTTC. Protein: CASSLSNLAGGPYNEQFF.

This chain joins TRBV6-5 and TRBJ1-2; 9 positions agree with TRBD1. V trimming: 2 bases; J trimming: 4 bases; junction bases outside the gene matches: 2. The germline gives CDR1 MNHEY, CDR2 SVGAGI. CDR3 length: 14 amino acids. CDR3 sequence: CASSYLGQGYGYTF. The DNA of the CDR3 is TGTGCCAGCAGTTACCTGGGACAGGGCTATGGCTACACCTTC.

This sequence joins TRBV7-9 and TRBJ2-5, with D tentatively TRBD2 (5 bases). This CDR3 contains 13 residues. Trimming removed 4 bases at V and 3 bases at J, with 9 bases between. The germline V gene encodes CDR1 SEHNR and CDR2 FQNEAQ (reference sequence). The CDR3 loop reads CASSSGLEETQYF. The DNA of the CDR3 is TGTGCCAGCAGCTCAGGACTGGAAGAGACCCAGTACTTC.

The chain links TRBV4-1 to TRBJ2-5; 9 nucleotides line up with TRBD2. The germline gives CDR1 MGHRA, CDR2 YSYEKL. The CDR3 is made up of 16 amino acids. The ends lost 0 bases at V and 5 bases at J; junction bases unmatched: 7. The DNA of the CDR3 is TGCGCCAGCAGCCAAGAGAGCGCGGGAGGGGCCGAGACCCAGTACTTC. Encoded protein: CASSQESAGGAETQYF.

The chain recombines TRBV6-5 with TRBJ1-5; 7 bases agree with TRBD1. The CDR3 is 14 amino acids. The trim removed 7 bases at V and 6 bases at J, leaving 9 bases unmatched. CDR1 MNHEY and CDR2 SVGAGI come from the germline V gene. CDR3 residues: CASTLAGGGQPQHF. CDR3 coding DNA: TGTGCCAGCACCTTGGCAGGGGGAGGTCAGCCCCAGCATTTT.

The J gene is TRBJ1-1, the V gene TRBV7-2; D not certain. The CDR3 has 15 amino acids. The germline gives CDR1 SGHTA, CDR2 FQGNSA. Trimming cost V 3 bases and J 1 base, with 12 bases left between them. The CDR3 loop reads CASSFPPRGNTEAFF. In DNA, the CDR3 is TGTGCCAGCAGCTTTCCCCCCCGGGGGAACACTGAAGCTTTCTTT.

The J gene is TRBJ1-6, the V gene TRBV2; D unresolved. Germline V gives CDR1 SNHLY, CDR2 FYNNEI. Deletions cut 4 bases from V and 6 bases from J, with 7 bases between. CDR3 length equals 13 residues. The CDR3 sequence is CASSAGSNSPLHF. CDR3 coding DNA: TGTGCCAGCAGTGCGGGTAGTAATTCACCCCTCCACTTT.

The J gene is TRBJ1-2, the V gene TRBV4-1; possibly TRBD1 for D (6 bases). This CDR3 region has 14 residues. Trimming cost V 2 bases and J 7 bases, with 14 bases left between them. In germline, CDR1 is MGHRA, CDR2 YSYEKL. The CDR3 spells CASSQNRDTGGYTF. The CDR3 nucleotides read TGCGCCAGCAGCCAAAACAGGGACACGGGTGGCTACACCTTC.